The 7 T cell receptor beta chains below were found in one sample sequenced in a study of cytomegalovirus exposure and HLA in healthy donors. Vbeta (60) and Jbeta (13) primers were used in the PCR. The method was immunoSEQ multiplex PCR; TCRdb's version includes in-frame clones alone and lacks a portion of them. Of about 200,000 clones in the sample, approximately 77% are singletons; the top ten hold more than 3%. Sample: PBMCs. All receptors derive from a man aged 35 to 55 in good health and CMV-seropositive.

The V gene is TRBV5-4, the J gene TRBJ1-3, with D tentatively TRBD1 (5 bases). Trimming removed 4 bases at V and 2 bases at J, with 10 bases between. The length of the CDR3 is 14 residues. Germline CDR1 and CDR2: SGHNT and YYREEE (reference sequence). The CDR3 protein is CASSIDRTGNTIYF. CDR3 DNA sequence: TGTGCCAGCAGCATAGACAGAACTGGAAACACCATATATTTT.

CDR3 region: CASSSGTGVPRYEQYF. The CDR3 bases are TGTGCCAGCAGCTCCGGGACAGGGGTACCCCGCTACGAGCAGTACTTC. The V call is TRBV28, the J call TRBJ2-7; 10 bases map to TRBD1. The germline V gene encodes CDR1 MDHEN and CDR2 SYDVKM. The CDR3 has 16 amino acids. V lost 6 bases to trimming and J lost 3 bases; unmatched junction nucleotides: 11.

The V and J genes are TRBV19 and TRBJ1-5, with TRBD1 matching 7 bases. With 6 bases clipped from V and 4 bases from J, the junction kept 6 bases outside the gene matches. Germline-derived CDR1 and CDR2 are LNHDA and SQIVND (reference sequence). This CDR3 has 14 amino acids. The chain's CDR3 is CASSLQGRNQPQHF. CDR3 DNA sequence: TGTGCCAGTAGCCTACAGGGGAGGAATCAGCCCCAGCATTTT.

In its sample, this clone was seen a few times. The CDR3 nucleotides read TGTGCCAGCAGCGTAGACCCCTCCGCGCCTGAAGCTTTCTTT. It specifies CASSVDPSAPEAFF. This rearrangement joins TRBV9 to TRBJ1-1; D gene unclear. V gave up 0 bases and J gave up 6 bases, with 12 bases separating them. The germline V gene encodes CDR1 SGDLS and CDR2 YYNGEE. CDR3 size: 14 residues.

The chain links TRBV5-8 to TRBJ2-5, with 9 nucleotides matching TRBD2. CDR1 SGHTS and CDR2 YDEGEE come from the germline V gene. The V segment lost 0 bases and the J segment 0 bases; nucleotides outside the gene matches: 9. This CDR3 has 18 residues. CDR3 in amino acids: CASSLDGTSLGYQETQYF. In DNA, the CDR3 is TGTGCCAGCAGCTTGGACGGGACTAGCCTTGGTTACCAAGAGACCCAGTACTTC.

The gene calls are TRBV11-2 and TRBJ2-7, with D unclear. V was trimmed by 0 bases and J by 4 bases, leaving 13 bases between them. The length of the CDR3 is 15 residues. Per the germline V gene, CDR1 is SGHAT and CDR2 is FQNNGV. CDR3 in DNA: TGTGCCAGCAGCTTAGAGGCCACATCCCAGTACGAGCAGTACTTC. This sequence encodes CASSLEATSQYEQYF.

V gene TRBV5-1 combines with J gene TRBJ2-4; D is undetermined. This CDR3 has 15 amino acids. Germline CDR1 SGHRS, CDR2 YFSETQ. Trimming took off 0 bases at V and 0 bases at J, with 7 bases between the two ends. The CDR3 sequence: CASSLEYLAKNIQYF. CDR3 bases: TGCGCCAGCAGCTTGGAATATCTAGCCAAAAACATTCAGTACTTC.